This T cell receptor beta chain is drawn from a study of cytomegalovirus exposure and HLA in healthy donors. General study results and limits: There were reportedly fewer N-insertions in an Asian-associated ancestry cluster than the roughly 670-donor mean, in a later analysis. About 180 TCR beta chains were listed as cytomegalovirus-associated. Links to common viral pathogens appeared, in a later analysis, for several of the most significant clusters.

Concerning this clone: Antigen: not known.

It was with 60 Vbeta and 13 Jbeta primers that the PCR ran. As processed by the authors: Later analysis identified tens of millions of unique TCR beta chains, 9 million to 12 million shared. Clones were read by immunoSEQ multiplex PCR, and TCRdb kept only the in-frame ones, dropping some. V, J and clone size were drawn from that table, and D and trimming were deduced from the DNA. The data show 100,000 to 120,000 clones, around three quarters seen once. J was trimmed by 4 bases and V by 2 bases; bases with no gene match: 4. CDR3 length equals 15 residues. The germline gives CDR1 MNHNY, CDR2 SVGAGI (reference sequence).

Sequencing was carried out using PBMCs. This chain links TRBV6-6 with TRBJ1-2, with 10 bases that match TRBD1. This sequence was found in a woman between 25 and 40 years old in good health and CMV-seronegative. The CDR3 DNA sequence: TGTGCCAGCAGTTACAGGGACAGGGGCGGCTATGGCTACACCTTC. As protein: CASSYRDRGGYGYTF.